What follows are 25 T cell receptor beta chains derived from one specimen sequenced in a study of T cell responses to AZD1222 COVID-19 vaccine (dated by TCRdb to 2020 to 2022). The library was produced with the immunoSEQ multiplex PCR assay. TCRdb stores this immuneACCESS table with in-frame sequences only. Part of the clones is absent; in the studies checked, under half of the shortfall reflects unresolved V genes, and no reason is known for the rest. This sample is represented by tens of thousands of clones; about nine tenths of them were singletons. The ten largest account for 6.9% of the sample. The time point tag for this specimen amounts to: about 28 days (+/-7) after the second vaccine dose. The sample in question was peripheral blood, obtained 28 days after the second AZD1222 dose. The receptors here all came from an adult who received the AZD1222 COVID-19 vaccine.

This rearrangement joins TRBV4-1 to TRBJ1-2; TRBD1 agrees at 8 bases. Germline CDR1 and CDR2: MGHRA and YSYEKL. The junction had 5 bases not matched to a gene; V was cut back by 1 base and J by 7 bases. The CDR3 length is 14 residues. The CDR3 DNA reads as TGCGCCAGCAGCCAAGCCGGACAGGGCATTGGCTACACCTTC. Its translation: CASSQAGQGIGYTF.

This clone occurred once. The chain employs TRBV11-1 and TRBJ1-2, with a weak D call TRBD1 (5 bases). V was shortened by 5 bases and J by 0 bases, with 16 bases between the two germline ends. The CDR3 runs to 16 residues. Germline assignment: CDR1 SGHAT and CDR2 FQDESV (reference sequence). This CDR3 is CASSPARGDPNYGYTF. The CDR3 DNA is TGTGCCAGCAGCCCGGCCCGGGGGGATCCTAACTATGGCTACACCTTC.

V gene TRBV28 combines with J gene TRBJ1-2, with D perhaps matching TRBD1 (5 bases). Germline values: CDR1 MDHEN, CDR2 SYDVKM. Trimming took off 7 bases at V and 3 bases at J, with 15 bases between the two ends. The CDR3 runs to 14 residues. The CDR3 DNA sequence: TGTGCCAGCATCCAGGCGGGACGAGACTATGGCTACACCTTC. This codes for CASIQAGRDYGYTF.

The chain combines TRBV2 with TRBJ2-2, with a possible D match to TRBD2 (5 bases). Germline values: CDR1 SNHLY, CDR2 FYNNEI. This CDR3 region has 15 residues. V lost 8 bases and J lost 2, with 15 bases in between. The CDR3 is CASWELALNTGELFF. CDR3 in DNA: TGTGCCAGCTGGGAATTAGCGCTTAACACCGGGGAGCTGTTTTTT.

The rearrangement uses TRBV3-1 (or the pseudogene TRBV3-2) and TRBJ1-6; maybe TRBD1 (6 bases). V lost 3 bases and J 6 bases, leaving 9 bases between the germline ends. In germline, CDR1 is LGHDT, CDR2 YNNKEL (reference sequence). The CDR3 length is 14 residues. The CDR3 DNA sequence: TGTGCCAGCAGCCAGGGACACCGTAATTCACCCCTCCACTTT. The encoded protein is CASSQGHRNSPLHF.

The chain has TRBV10-1 and TRBJ2-7; possible D gene TRBD2, 5 bases. Trimming took 4 bases from V and 7 from J, leaving 11 bases between them. The germline gives CDR1 WNHNN, CDR2 SYGVQD (reference sequence). This CDR3 contains 12 residues. The CDR3 region has the DNA TGCGCCAGCAGTGGCGTTTCGGGAGAGCAGTACTTC. This sequence encodes CASSGVSGEQYF.

The chain employs TRBV5-1 and TRBJ1-4, with D perhaps matching TRBD1 (6 bases). This CDR3 contains 15 residues. Germline CDR1 and CDR2: SGHRS and YFSETQ. Trimming shortened V by 6 bases and J by 5 bases, and 17 bases separated the two germline ends. The CDR3 DNA reads TGCGCCAGCACCACCGCCGGAACAGGGAATGAAAAACTGTTTTTT. Translation: CASTTAGTGNEKLFF. The full variable domain, rest sourced from reference TRBV5-1 and TRBJ1-4, is KAGVTQTPRYLIKTRGQQVTLSCSPISGHRSVSWYQQTPGQGLQFLFEYFSETQRNKGNFPGRFSGRQFSNSRSEMNVSTLELGDSALYLCASTTAGTGNEKLFFGSGTQLSVL.

The V gene is TRBV6-4, the J gene TRBJ2-5; the match to TRBD2 covers 7 bases. V shed 1 base and J 3 bases; nucleotides not matched to a gene: 32. This CDR3 has 24 residues. Germline V lookup: CDR1 MRHNA, CDR2 SNTAGT. Here the CDR3 reads CASSDFFTQGWGSGSILGKETQYF. In DNA, the CDR3 is TGTGCCAGCAGTGACTTTTTTACGCAGGGCTGGGGTAGCGGGTCAATCCTCGGCAAAGAGACCCAGTACTTC.

The chain combines TRBV19 with TRBJ1-3; 7 positions match TRBD1. Trimming took 4 bases from V and 13 from J; bases not matched to a gene: 7. Germline assignment: CDR1 LNHDA and CDR2 SQIVND (reference sequence). CDR3 length: 12 amino acids. CDR3 bases: TGTGCCAGTAGTACGCTGACAGGGAAAATATATTTT. Amino acid sequence: CASSTLTGKIYF.

This chain connects TRBV5-1 to TRBJ1-2, with 10 bases lining up with TRBD1. Germline CDR1 reads SGHRS; CDR2 reads YFSETQ. The CDR3 sequence is 17 residues long. Germline trimming cut 4 bases from V and 3 bases from J; bases unmatched to any gene: 12. CDR3 sequence reads: CASSLSPGQGRDYGYTF. Here the CDR3 DNA reads TGCGCCAGCAGCCTTTCGCCGGGACAGGGGCGCGACTATGGCTACACCTTC. The full variable domain, with the rest looked up from reference TRBV5-1 and TRBJ1-2, is KAGVTQTPRYLIKTRGQQVTLSCSPISGHRSVSWYQQTPGQGLQFLFEYFSETQRNKGNFPGRFSGRQFSNSRSEMNVSTLELGDSALYLCASSLSPGQGRDYGYTFGSGTRLTVV.

This sequence joins TRBV9 and TRBJ1-2; D unclear. The CDR3 is made up of 16 amino acids. Trimming stripped 0 bases from V and 0 bases from J, with 12 bases between. Germline lookup yields CDR1 SGDLS and CDR2 YYNGEE. CDR3 sequence reads: CASSVGPSGSNYGYTF. CDR3 nucleotide sequence: TGTGCCAGCAGCGTAGGCCCCAGTGGATCTAACTATGGCTACACCTTC.

The chain couples TRBV24-1 to TRBJ2-4; D is perhaps TRBD1 or TRBD2 (6 bases each). V lost 1 base, J lost 0 bases, and 9 bases lay in between. Germline values: CDR1 KGHDR, CDR2 SFDVKD. The CDR3 has 16 amino acids. The CDR3 region has the DNA TGTGCCACCAGTGATTTTGGGGGGCTAGCCAAAAACATTCAGTACTTC. Protein: CATSDFGGLAKNIQYF.

V gene TRBV4-1 combines with J gene TRBJ1-1, with D unclear. Trimming removed 3 bases from V and 5 bases from J, with 4 bases in between. The germline CDR1 and CDR2 sequences are MGHRA and YSYEKL. The CDR3 is made up of 11 amino acids. CDR3 bases: TGCGCCAGCAGCCAGTTAACTGAAGCTTTCTTT. It is translated as CASSQLTEAFF.

This clone has just one count. The chain recombines TRBV3-1 (or the pseudogene TRBV3-2) with TRBJ1-4; 10 bases align to TRBD1. The CDR3 is 16 amino acids. The V segment lost 3 bases and the J segment 7 bases; nucleotides outside the gene matches: 8. Germline CDR1 LGHDT, CDR2 YNNKEL (reference sequence). The CDR3 sequence: CASSHAPGTGAEKLFF. CDR3 DNA: TGTGCCAGCAGCCATGCCCCCGGGACAGGGGCTGAAAAACTGTTTTTT.

The chain uses TRBV30 and TRBJ1-1, with unresolved D. CDR3 length: 15 residues. Germline CDR1 reads GTSNPN; CDR2 reads SVGIG (reference sequence). V was trimmed by 0 bases and J by 6 bases, leaving 17 bases between them. The CDR3 protein is CAWSVKELVFSEAFF. The DNA for the CDR3 is TGTGCCTGGAGTGTAAAGGAGTTGGTATTTTCTGAAGCTTTCTTT.

The genes are TRBV12-3 or TRBV12-4 and TRBJ2-5; D is unclear. This CDR3 is built from 13 residues. Trimming removed 2 bases from V and 5 bases from J, with 9 bases in between. The CDR3 nucleotides read TGTGCCAGCAGTTTACGGAGTAGGGAGACCCAGTACTTC. Translated, it gives CASSLRSRETQYF.

The chain recombines TRBV27 with TRBJ2-5; either TRBD1 or TRBD2 may fit D (5 bases each). Germline-derived CDR1 and CDR2 are MNHEY and SMNVEV (reference sequence). Trimming pared 5 bases from V and 3 bases from J, leaving 13 bases between. The CDR3 extends over 14 amino acids. For the CDR3, the DNA is TGTGCCAGCAGTACCATAGGGACCGAAGAGACCCAGTACTTC. It specifies CASSTIGTEETQYF.

This chain joins TRBV27 and TRBJ1-6, with D hard to call. Trimming left V 8 bases short and J 6 bases short, with 11 bases between. The CDR3 has 13 amino acids. Germline V lookup: CDR1 MNHEY, CDR2 SMNVEV (reference sequence). The CDR3 DNA sequence: TGTGCCAGCGGTTGGGGTTTTAATTCACCCCTCCACTTT. It specifies CASGWGFNSPLHF.

This clone showed up just once. This chain connects TRBV18 to TRBJ2-1; 9 nucleotides agree with TRBD2. The CDR3 totals 16 residues. Losses at the gene ends were 4 bases for V and 7 bases for J; bases not matched to a gene: 11. Germline-derived CDR1 and CDR2 are KGHSH and LQKENI. The CDR3 DNA reads as TGTGCCAGCTCACTCAGGACTAGCGACGGAAGGAATGAGCAGTTCTTC. Translation: CASSLRTSDGRNEQFF. Complete variable domain (other parts from reference TRBV18 and TRBJ2-1): NAGVMQNPRHLVRRRGQEARLRCSPMKGHSHVYWYRQLPEEGLKFMVYLQKENIIDESGMPKERFSAEFPKEGPSILRIQQVVRGDSAAYFCASSLRTSDGRNEQFFGPGTRLTVL.

The rearrangement links TRBV4-3 to TRBJ1-2; 8 bases line up with TRBD1. The length of the CDR3 is 15 residues. With 3 bases clipped from V and 2 bases from J, the junction kept 5 bases outside the gene matches. The germline V gene encodes CDR1 LGHNA and CDR2 YSLEER. The CDR3 sequence is CASSQLTGGNYGYTF. Written as DNA, the CDR3 is TGCGCCAGCAGCCAGTTAACAGGGGGAAACTATGGCTACACCTTC.

This chain connects TRBV10-2 to TRBJ2-2; weak D call: TRBD1 (6 bases). Germline V lookup: CDR1 WSHSY, CDR2 SAAADI. The CDR3 covers 14 residues. The V gene lost 7 bases and the J gene lost 3 bases, with 12 bases spanning the gap. The CDR3 spells CASKDTGYTGELFF. As DNA, the CDR3 is TGCGCCAGCAAAGACACAGGGTACACCGGGGAGCTGTTTTTT.

The rearrangement links TRBV12-5 to TRBJ2-5, with D unresolved. The germline CDR1 and CDR2 sequences are LGHNT and FRNRAP. The V gene lost 4 bases and the J gene lost 0 bases, with 0 bases spanning the gap. The CDR3 extends over 11 amino acids. The CDR3 is CASGYQETQYF. Written as DNA, the CDR3 is TGTGCTAGTGGTTACCAAGAGACCCAGTACTTC.

The J gene is TRBJ2-7, the V gene TRBV12-3 or TRBV12-4; D unresolved. The CDR3 has 11 residues. Trimming stripped 3 bases from V and 3 bases from J, with 3 bases between. DNA of the CDR3: TGTGCCAGCAGTTTTGGCTACGAGCAGTACTTC. Amino acid sequence: CASSFGYEQYF.

The genes are TRBV5-1 and TRBJ2-7, with D possibly being TRBD2 (6 bases). This CDR3 contains 14 residues. The germline V gene encodes CDR1 SGHRS and CDR2 YFSETQ. V lost 5 bases, J lost 1 base, and 13 bases lay in between. The CDR3 sequence: CASRQEGSSYEQYF. CDR3 coding DNA: TGCGCCAGCAGGCAGGAGGGCAGTTCCTACGAGCAGTACTTC.

The rearrangement uses TRBV19 and TRBJ2-2; 9 positions agree with TRBD2. The CDR3 consists of 16 residues. Germline V lookup: CDR1 LNHDA, CDR2 SQIVND (reference sequence). With V trimmed by 3 bases and J by 9 bases, 11 bases remained unmatched. The CDR3 region is CASSILREGPVWELFF. In DNA form, the CDR3 reads TGTGCCAGTAGTATTTTGCGGGAGGGCCCCGTGTGGGAGCTGTTTTTT.